A selection of T cell receptor beta chains follows, all from one sample in a study of regulatory T cells in long-lasting Graves disease. TCRdb itself ran the multiplex PCR reads through MiXCR, one entry per CDR3 protein. Of some 230,000 distinct CDR3 sequences detected, around 20% appear once; the ten largest clones hold approximately 20%. The starting material was peripheral blood mononuclear cells (PBMCs), obtained at new diagnosis, from a patient treated with antithyroid drugs. The receptors stem from a female donor with Graves disease. The CDR3 runs from the conserved cysteine through the conserved F or W. Each record gives: J gene, clone size, D gene, V gene, CDR3 protein, CDR3 DNA. D genes are given only for firm matches. Clone size is given for some rows only: seen once, a few or many times, or a class if the clone is expanded.

TRBJ2-7 - - TRBV7-2 CASSSRVAYEQYF TGTGCCAGCAGCAGCCGGGTCGCCTACGAGCAGTACTTC
TRBJ2-3 many TRBD2 TRBV29-1 CSITSGTTRTDTQYF TGCAGCATTACTAGCGGAACAACACGAACAGATACGCAGTATTTT
TRBJ2-5 many - TRBV28 CASHDSYQETQYF TGTGCCAGCCATGACAGTTATCAAGAGACCCAGTACTTC
TRBJ2-7 many TRBD2 TRBV5-1 CASSWTSGNYEQYF TGCGCCAGCAGCTGGACTAGCGGGAACTACGAGCAGTACTTC
TRBJ1-2 many - TRBV28 CASGHSPGNYGYTF TGTGCCAGCGGCCATAGTCCAGGGAACTATGGCTACACCTTC
TRBJ2-1 many TRBD1 TRBV7-6 CASSPQTGWGEQFF TGTGCCAGCAGCCCTCAGACAGGGTGGGGTGAGCAGTTCTTC
TRBJ2-7 - TRBD2 TRBV4-3 CASSLSLEGGGNEQYF TGCGCCAGCAGCCTATCCCTTGAGGGCGGGGGGAACGAGCAGTACTTC
TRBJ2-3 many TRBD2 TRBV19 CASSTRGTSTDTQYF TGTGCCAGTAGTACGCGGGGGACTAGCACAGATACGCAGTATTTT
TRBJ1-5 many - TRBV12-3/TRBV12-4 CASSSRWGQPQHF TGTGCCAGCAGTTCCCGTTGGGGACAGCCCCAGCATTTT
TRBJ2-1 few TRBD2 TRBV24-1 CATSGAGTSGPNEQFF TGTGCCACCAGCGGAGCCGGGACTAGCGGGCCCAATGAGCAGTTCTTC
TRBJ2-5 - - TRBV25-1 CASSEWEEETQYF TGTGCCAGCAGTGAATGGGAGGAAGAGACCCAGTACTTC
TRBJ1-2 few TRBD1 TRBV3-1 CASRGQGGGYTF TGTGCCAGCAGGGGACAGGGGGGTGGCTACACCTTC
TRBJ2-5 many - TRBV2 CASSGEETQYF TGTGCCAGCAGTGGAGAAGAGACCCAGTACTTC
TRBJ2-4 - - TRBV5-8 CASSLVGIGNIQYF TGTGCCAGCAGCTTGGTAGGGATCGGGAACATTCAGTACTTC
TRBJ1-5 many - TRBV29-1 CSVARGNNQPQHF TGCAGCGTTGCAAGGGGGAACAATCAGCCCCAGCATTTT
TRBJ2-3 many TRBD1 TRBV24-1 CATSDSLTGGQDTQYF TGTGCCACCAGTGATTCGCTGACAGGGGGCCAGGATACGCAGTATTTT
TRBJ1-6 many TRBD1 TRBV6-1 CASSEGQTNSLLHF TGTGCCAGCAGTGAGGGACAGACTAATTCACTCCTCCACTTT
TRBJ2-7 - - TRBV6-1 CASSAGQIGEQYF TGTGCCAGCAGTGCTGGGCAAATCGGCGAGCAGTACTTC
TRBJ1-3 many TRBD1 TRBV3-1 CASSLTGGRNTIYF TGTGCCAGCAGCCTCACAGGGGGCCGCAACACCATATATTTT
TRBJ1-2 - - TRBV28 CASGTPFLRGYGYTF TGTGCCAGCGGGACTCCGTTCTTAAGGGGCTATGGCTACACCTTC
TRBJ1-1 many TRBD1 TRBV7-2 CASSQQGARTEAFF TGTGCCAGCAGCCAACAGGGGGCGCGTACTGAAGCTTTCTTT
TRBJ2-2 many - TRBV4-1 CASSQDAGAGTGELFF TGCGCCAGCAGCCAAGACGCAGGGGCGGGCACCGGGGAGCTGTTTTTT
TRBJ1-1 many - TRBV27 CASSFWGTGEAFF TGTGCCAGCAGTTTCTGGGGAACCGGTGAAGCTTTCTTT
TRBJ1-5 many - TRBV3-1 CASSQNWFNQPQHF TGTGCCAGCAGCCAAAATTGGTTCAATCAGCCCCAGCATTTT
TRBJ1-3 many - TRBV11-2 CASSLDRGSGNTIYF TGTGCCAGCAGCTTAGACAGGGGAAGTGGAAACACCATATATTTT
TRBJ1-2 many TRBD1 TRBV2 CASNTGDHGYTF TGTGCCAGCAATACAGGGGATCATGGCTACACCTTC
TRBJ1-5 many TRBD1 TRBV19 CASSAQTGGNQPQHF TGTGCCAGTAGTGCCCAGACAGGGGGCAATCAGCCCCAGCATTTT
TRBJ2-7 many TRBD2 TRBV3-1 CASRGTSDSYEQYF TGTGCCAGCAGAGGGACTAGCGACTCCTACGAGCAGTACTTC
TRBJ2-1 many - TRBV6-1 CASSREINEQFF TGTGCCAGCAGTCGGGAGATAAATGAGCAGTTCTTC
TRBJ2-1 many - TRBV28 CASSFETLGYNEQFF TGTGCCAGCAGCTTCGAGACGCTTGGGTACAATGAGCAGTTCTTC
TRBJ2-3 many - TRBV7-3 CASSLTSLATSTDTQYF TGTGCCAGCAGCTTAACGTCACTAGCCACTAGCACAGATACGCAGTATTTT
TRBJ1-2 - - TRBV3-1 CASSHNLGARGYTF TGTGCCAGCAGCCATAATCTGGGGGCCCGGGGCTACACCTTC
TRBJ2-1 many TRBD2 TRBV10-3 CATLAGVHNEQFF TGTGCCACCCTAGCGGGAGTTCACAATGAGCAGTTCTTC
TRBJ2-5 many - TRBV24-1 CATSDFGAGETQYF TGTGCCACCAGTGATTTCGGGGCTGGGGAGACCCAGTACTTC
TRBJ1-1 many - TRBV12-5 CASGPDSQNTEAFF TGTGCTAGTGGTCCGGACAGTCAGAACACTGAAGCTTTCTTT
TRBJ2-3 many - TRBV11-2 CASSLGGADTQYF TGTGCCAGCAGCTTAGGGGGCGCAGATACGCAGTATTTT
TRBJ2-7 many - TRBV4-1 CASSQDRGHEQYF TGCGCCAGCAGCCAAGACAGGGGACACGAGCAGTACTTC
TRBJ1-5 many - TRBV27 CASSSLGRGGNQPQHF TGTGCCAGCAGTTCCCTTGGAAGGGGAGGCAATCAGCCCCAGCATTTT
TRBJ2-3 many TRBD1 TRBV11-2 CASSQTGATDTQYF TGTGCCAGCAGTCAGACAGGGGCAACAGATACGCAGTATTTT
TRBJ2-7 many - TRBV10-2 CASSESLSSYEQYF TGCGCCAGCAGTGAGTCCCTCTCTTCTTACGAGCAGTACTTC
TRBJ2-3 many TRBD2 TRBV11-2 CASSFSTSGTDTQYF TGTGCCAGCAGCTTTTCGACTAGCGGCACAGATACGCAGTATTTT
TRBJ2-7 - - TRBV15 CATSRDRYEQYF TGTGCCACCAGCAGGGACAGATACGAGCAGTACTTC
TRBJ2-3 once - TRBV12-3/TRBV12-4 CASREAAGSDTQYF TGTGCCAGCAGGGAGGCGGCAGGTTCAGATACGCAGTATTTT
TRBJ1-2 many - TRBV6-5 CASSYLMGYTF TGTGCCAGCAGTTATCTGATGGGCTACACCTTC
TRBJ1-6 - - TRBV6-1 CASTLKPGASPLHF TGTGCCAGCACCCTAAAACCAGGGGCTTCACCCCTCCACTTT
TRBJ1-3 few - TRBV14 CASSHRNSGNTIYF TGTGCCAGCAGCCATAGGAACTCTGGAAACACCATATATTTT
TRBJ2-7 - TRBD2 TRBV14 CASSPLVALAGEVEQYF TGTGCCAGCAGCCCGCTCGTGGCACTAGCGGGAGAGGTCGAGCAGTACTTC
TRBJ1-5 - - TRBV6-5 CASSYSWGGDQPQHF TGTGCCAGCAGTTACTCCTGGGGGGGGGACCAGCCCCAGCATTTT
TRBJ1-2 - - TRBV20-1 CSASLSPGGVDGYTF TGCAGTGCTTCCCTCAGTCCGGGCGGAGTGGATGGCTACACCTTC
TRBJ1-4 many - TRBV20-1 CSAEPQGVENEKLFF TGCAGTGCTGAACCTCAGGGTGTGGAAAATGAAAAACTGTTTTTT
TRBJ1-4 many - TRBV2 CASSRQTTNEKLFF TGTGCCAGCAGCAGACAGACAACTAATGAAAAACTGTTTTTT
TRBJ1-3 few - TRBV30 CAGKPRPISGNTIYF TGTGCCGGAAAGCCTAGACCGATCTCTGGAAACACCATATATTTT
TRBJ1-5 - - TRBV29-1 CSLSAGNQPQHF TGCAGCTTATCGGCAGGGAATCAGCCCCAGCATTTT